This T cell receptor (beta chain) was captured by sequencing in a study of patients and donors after allogeneic stem cell transplantation (dated by TCRdb to the early 2020s). The library came from RT-PCR. Sequencer: NextSeq 550. The public reads were run again by TCRdb, first through fastp at Q25 and then through MiXCR, and only productive beta chains were kept. Rows matching on CDR3 protein sequence are summarized as one entry with the most common DNA and genes. This sample is represented by about 960,000 distinct CDR3 sequences; over 15% of them were singletons. Around 6% of the sample lies in the top ten. Of note for this clonotype: The target of this receptor is not known. No quality values exist for individual bases; no much larger clone is one base distant.

The germline V gene encodes CDR1 SNHLY and CDR2 FYNNEI. V is shortened by 3 bases, J by 0 bases, and the region joining them spans 15 bases. The CDR3, from cysteine to phenylalanine, totals 17 residues. The CDR3 DNA has 51 bases and is translated from base 1. Sequenced material: blood, either unsorted or a sorted T cell fraction (not recorded which). The rearranged segments are TRBV2 and TRBJ2-1; confidence is insufficient to name the D gene. The sequence came from a human donor who was either an allogeneic HSCT recipient or a stem cell or donor lymphocyte infusion donor (not recorded which). It is not recorded whose cells these are; they may come from a transplant donor. The CDR3 protein sequence reads: CASSDEALPSSYNEQFF. The sequenced DNA is TGTGCCAGCAGTGATGAAGCCCTACCCAGCTCCTACAATGAGCAGTTCTTC.